This TCR beta chain was found in a study of T cell responses to AZD1222 COVID-19 vaccine. The CDR3 has 20 amino acids. Germline V gives CDR1 MNHEY, CDR2 SVGEGT. The trim removed 0 bases at V and 4 bases at J, leaving 18 bases unmatched. The repertoire was sequenced with immunoSEQ multiplex PCR; TCRdb's copy has only in-frame clones and lacks some. The table has 150,000 to 200,000 clones, 80% to 95% seen once; the top ten hold around 2.3%. V is TRBV6-2 or TRBV6-3 and J is TRBJ1-3; 7 bases agree with TRBD1. The sequence came from an adult in good health. The sample in question was peripheral blood, obtained on day 0 of AZD1222 vaccination. In DNA form, the CDR3 reads TGTGCCAGCAGTTACTCGTCGGCCGCTGACAGGGAACGTGCCGGAAACACCATATATTTT. Its protein product is CASSYSSAADRERAGNTIYF.